This record looks at one T cell receptor (beta chain) sequence and its context. Antigen specificity is unknown. This CDR3 comprises 16 residues. V was pared by 5 bases and J by 2 bases, with 5 bases of the junction left unmatched. CDR1 SGHVS and CDR2 FNYEAQ come from the germline V gene. TCRdb itself ran the 5' RACE reads through MiXCR, one entry per CDR3 protein. This sample has approximately 250,000 distinct CDR3 sequences, with roughly 32% found just once. The sample originates from a study of CD8 T cells in ankylosing spondylitis. General study points: Some motif variants were previously reported in reactive arthritis synovial fluid and blood.

The TCR comes from a male donor with ankylosing spondylitis or in good health (not recorded which). The material sequenced was blood, either unsorted or a sorted T cell fraction (not recorded which). The rearrangement joins TRBV7-6 to TRBJ2-1; 11 bases are a match to TRBD2. The CDR3 nucleotides read TGTGCCAGCAGCAGACTAGCGGGGACAACCTACAATGAGCAGTTCTTC. Translating gives CASSRLAGTTYNEQFF.